This is a list of T cell receptor beta chains from one sample in a study of CD8+ T cells in alopecia areata. Produced via immunoSEQ multiplex PCR; TCRdb's table is partial and in-frame only. The sample contains 270,000 or so clones, about three fifths of which appear only once. The sequencing used CD4+ T cells sorted from blood, collected at week 24, from a patient treated with tofacitinib. These receptors all stem from a human donor with alopecia areata. The conserved cysteine and the conserved F or W are not part of the CDR3 here.

cdr3_aa	v_call	j_call
ASSPPDRGLAGANVLT	TRBV7-9	TRBJ2-6
ASSQALRGHEQF	TRBV14	TRBJ2-1
ASRTLTYEQY	TRBV2	TRBJ2-7
ASSPMRAEETQY	TRBV7-2	TRBJ2-5
AWSGQGNQPQH	TRBV30	TRBJ1-5
AWSVGTRREAQY	TRBV30	TRBJ2-5
AWSGAGYTDTQY	TRBV30	TRBJ2-3
ASRRDTQETQY	TRBV2	TRBJ2-5
AWSTGVQNIQY	TRBV30	TRBJ2-4
SAGQAQNEKLF	TRBV29-1	TRBJ1-4
ASSHLPVRDRHYEQY	TRBV4-1	TRBJ2-7
SVRQGPKVEQF	TRBV29-1	TRBJ2-1
SVELASDTQY	TRBV29-1	TRBJ2-3
ASSLGQGYEQY	TRBV14	TRBJ2-7
AWRKKGGLADTQY	TRBV30	TRBJ2-3
ASSWGQGRATNEKLF	TRBV5-6	TRBJ1-4
ASSLGQGTLNTEAF	TRBV5-1	TRBJ1-1
ASSGQGYEQY	TRBV6-1	TRBJ2-7
SVTTAPGFVSGRENTEAF	TRBV29-1	TRBJ1-1
AWSVGLGEGIQY	TRBV30	TRBJ2-4
ASSFFIRDSGTGELF	TRBV7-8	TRBJ2-2
ASSQSRLAGTITDTQY	TRBV4-1	TRBJ2-3
ASSSSSSGSQETQY	TRBV5-4	TRBJ2-5
ASSLQGLKAF	TRBV4-2	TRBJ1-1
ASSRGGNSPLH	TRBV6-5	TRBJ1-6
ASTEGGQLMYSPLH	TRBV7-2	TRBJ1-6
ASSPGDTQY	TRBV19	TRBJ2-3
ASSKRDYGYT	TRBV19	TRBJ1-2
ASSLAWGQGSGYT	TRBV5-4	TRBJ1-2
ASSFGMNTEAF	TRBV5-1	TRBJ1-1
ASSQPGSGANVLT	TRBV4-3	TRBJ2-6
ASSLARGDGYT	TRBV5-6	TRBJ1-2
ASTPQGYAGELF	TRBV5-6	TRBJ2-2
ASSELDSDEQY	TRBV25-1	TRBJ2-7
ASSGESGVSSYNSPLH	TRBV28	TRBJ1-6
ASSSRATGETQY	TRBV11-3	TRBJ2-5
ASSPSSASEQF	TRBV7-9	TRBJ2-1
SVEDRGQGKDTQY	TRBV29-1	TRBJ2-3
ASHRLLDGYT	TRBV2	TRBJ1-2
ASRSVRGPLSYEQY	TRBV12-2	TRBJ2-7
ASSLRGGTDTQY	TRBV7-9	TRBJ2-3
ASRSGDSPLH	TRBV4-1	TRBJ1-6
ASREGQTYTEAF	TRBV7-2	TRBJ1-1
ASSAPGQGAKNEQF	TRBV25-1	TRBJ2-1
ASSFRIIEGAYEQY	TRBV28	TRBJ2-7
AWSVLNTEAF	TRBV30	TRBJ1-1